Sequencing of this T cell receptor (beta chain) was carried out in a study of cytomegalovirus exposure and HLA in healthy donors. The sample holds a few counts of this clone. The PCR was carried out with 60 Vbeta primers and 13 Jbeta primers. Only in-frame clones appear in the TCRdb table, and some are missing; sequencing was by immunoSEQ multiplex PCR. The table lists about 170,000 clones, 55% to 65% of them singletons. The material sequenced was PBMCs. The clonotype comes from a man aged 35 to 55 in good health and CMV-seronegative.

CDR3 amino acids: CASKRGDSTDTQYF. The CDR3 DNA follows: TGTGCCAGCAAACGGGGGGACAGCACAGATACGCAGTATTTT. The J gene is TRBJ2-3, the V gene TRBV19; the match to TRBD2 covers 7 bases. CDR1 is LNHDA, CDR2 SQIVND, per germline (reference sequence). The CDR3 extends over 14 amino acids. Trimming at V came to 9 bases and at J to 0 bases, leaving 6 bases not matched to a gene.